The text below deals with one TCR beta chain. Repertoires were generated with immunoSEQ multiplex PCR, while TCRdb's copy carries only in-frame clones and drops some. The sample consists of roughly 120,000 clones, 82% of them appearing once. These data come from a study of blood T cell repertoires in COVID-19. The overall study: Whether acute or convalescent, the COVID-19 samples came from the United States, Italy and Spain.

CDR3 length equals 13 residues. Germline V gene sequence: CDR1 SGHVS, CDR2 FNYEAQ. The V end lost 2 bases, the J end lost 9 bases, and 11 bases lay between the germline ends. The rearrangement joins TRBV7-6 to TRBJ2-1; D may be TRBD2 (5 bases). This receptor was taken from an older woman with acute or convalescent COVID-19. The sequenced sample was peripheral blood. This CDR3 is CASSLMFAGEQFF. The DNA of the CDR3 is TGTGCCAGCAGCTTAATGTTCGCGGGTGAGCAGTTCTTC.